One sample yielded the 27 T cell receptor beta chains listed below, sequenced in a study of T cell responses to AZD1222 COVID-19 vaccine. Only in-frame clones appear in the TCRdb table, and some are missing; sequencing was by immunoSEQ multiplex PCR. The table has more than 100,000 clones, roughly 87% seen once; the top ten hold around 2.6%. The sequencing used peripheral blood, collected 28 days after the second AZD1222 dose. These receptors came from an adult who received the AZD1222 COVID-19 vaccine.

This chain links TRBV6-2 or TRBV6-3 with TRBJ1-2; D gene uncertain. Per the germline V gene, CDR1 is MNHEY and CDR2 is SVGEGT. This CDR3 region has 12 residues. The ends were cut back, 4 bases at V and 8 bases at J, with 11 bases in the middle. For the CDR3, the DNA is TGTGCCAGCAGTTTCCTCGTGGGAGGCTACACCTTC. Translated: CASSFLVGGYTF.

The chain combines TRBV2 with TRBJ2-3, with 8 bases matching TRBD1. Germline-derived CDR1 and CDR2 are SNHLY and FYNNEI. V was pared by 4 bases and J by 0 bases, with 3 bases of the junction left unmatched. This CDR3 is built from 15 residues. DNA for the CDR3: TGTGCCAGCAGTGGGCAGGGGGCAAGCACAGATACGCAGTATTTT. Its protein product is CASSGQGASTDTQYF.

The CDR3 DNA reads as TGCGCCAGCAGCCATAGGGACAGGGAGTCCGCTGGCTACACCTTC. It encodes CASSHRDRESAGYTF. The chain uses TRBV4-1 and TRBJ1-2, with 9 bases that match TRBD1. This CDR3 is built from 15 residues. The junction had 9 bases not matched to a gene; V was cut back by 3 bases and J by 7 bases. The V gene's germline CDR1 is MGHRA and CDR2 YSYEKL.

CDR3 DNA sequence: TGTGCCAGCAGCTTAAACCCGGCAGGGAGAACCGGGGAGCTGTTTTTT. This gives the protein CASSLNPAGRTGELFF. The rearrangement joins TRBV7-3 to TRBJ2-2; possibly TRBD1 or TRBD2 for D (5 bases each). V lost 1 base, J lost 5 bases, and 14 bases lay in between. The germline V gene encodes CDR1 SGHTA and CDR2 FQGTGA. CDR3 length: 16 residues.

The chain carries TRBV4-2 and TRBJ2-7; the D gene could be TRBD1 or TRBD2 (6 bases each). The CDR3 contains 12 residues. CDR1 is LGHNA and CDR2 is YNFKEQ in the germline V gene. The V end was cut by 4 bases, the J end by 9 bases, with 13 bases between. Here the CDR3 DNA reads TGTGCCAGCAGCCCGGCAAGGGGGGTGCAGTACTTC. Its translation: CASSPARGVQYF.

As for this clone: The junction and the germline gene differ at one end; a read error may be behind it. The chain links TRBV2 to TRBJ1-4; a weak D match, TRBD1 (5 bases). Germline CDR1 SNHLY, CDR2 FYNNEI. This CDR3 has 13 amino acids. For the CDR3, the DNA is TGTGCAAGCAGGGCCAGAGTTGCGGAAAAACTGTTTTTT. Protein product: CASRARVAEKLFF.

The J gene is TRBJ1-4, the V gene TRBV4-2; 9 bases align to TRBD1. V trimming: 0 bases; J trimming: 10 bases; junction bases outside the gene matches: 3. Per germline, CDR1 LGHNA and CDR2 YNFKEQ. The CDR3 is made up of 14 amino acids. The CDR3 DNA reads as TGTGCCAGCAGCCAAGATTGGACAGGGGTAAAACTGTTTTTT. This codes for CASSQDWTGVKLFF.

The CDR3 sequence is CASSPGTGAPRTEAFF. The CDR3 DNA is TGTGCCAGCTCACCCGGGACAGGGGCTCCGAGGACTGAAGCTTTCTTT. The chain is built from TRBV18 and TRBJ1-1; the match to TRBD1 covers 10 bases. Germline V CDR1 and CDR2: KGHSH, LQKENI. The ends lost 3 bases at V and 5 bases at J; junction bases unmatched: 9. The CDR3 runs to 16 residues.

The chain carries TRBV7-9 and TRBJ2-2; maybe TRBD2 (5 bases). Trimming stripped 4 bases from V and 4 bases from J, with 7 bases between. This CDR3 comprises 13 residues. From germline, CDR1 is SEHNR and CDR2 FQNEAQ (reference sequence). The CDR3 region has the DNA TGTGCCAGCAGCTCGGGGTTCACCGGGGAGCTGTTTTTT. Protein: CASSSGFTGELFF.

This sequence joins TRBV28 and TRBJ2-1; the match to TRBD1 covers 10 bases. The germline V gene encodes CDR1 MDHEN and CDR2 SYDVKM. This CDR3 has 13 amino acids. The J segment lost 13 bases and the V segment lost 7 bases, leaving 10 bases of the junction unmatched. The CDR3, as DNA: TGTGCCAGCATCCCGGGACAGGGGTTCGGTCAGTTCTTC. Amino acids: CASIPGQGFGQFF. Together with reference TRBV28 and TRBJ2-1, the CDR3 gives the full variable domain: DVKVTQSSRYLVKRTGEKVFLECVQDMDHENMFWYRQDPGLGLRLIYFSYDVKMKEKGDIPEGYSVSREKKERFSLILESASTNQTSMYLCASIPGQGFGQFFGPGTRLTVL.

Concerning this clone itself: One end of the junction fails to match germline, which may point to a read error. The chain employs TRBV11-2 and TRBJ2-7, with 7 bases identical to TRBD1. CDR1 and CDR2 (germline): SGHAT, FQNNGV. This CDR3 is built from 13 residues. The CDR3 protein is CASSLDRVYEQYF. Written as DNA, the CDR3 is TGTGCCAGCAGCCTAGACAGGGTATACGAGCAGTACTTC.

This chain connects TRBV28 to TRBJ2-1, with TRBD2 matching over 8 bases. The CDR3 runs 16 residues. Germline V gene data show CDR1 as MDHEN and CDR2 as SYDVKM. V trimming: 6 bases; J trimming: 0 bases; junction bases outside the gene matches: 7. The CDR3 here is CASSSPTSGSYNEQFF. CDR3 DNA: TGTGCCAGCAGCTCCCCCACTAGCGGCTCCTACAATGAGCAGTTCTTC. Looking up the rest from reference TRBV28 and TRBJ2-1 gives the full variable domain: DVKVTQSSRYLVKRTGEKVFLECVQDMDHENMFWYRQDPGLGLRLIYFSYDVKMKEKGDIPEGYSVSREKKERFSLILESASTNQTSMYLCASSSPTSGSYNEQFFGPGTRLTVL.

This chain connects TRBV3-1 (or the pseudogene TRBV3-2) to TRBJ2-7, with D unclear. The CDR3 has 12 amino acids. CDR1 LGHDT and CDR2 YNNKEL come from the germline V gene (reference sequence). V was shortened by 6 bases and J by 4 bases, with 10 bases between the two germline ends. The CDR3 coding sequence is TGTGCCAGCAGTCGGACCATTTACGAGCAGTACTTC. It is translated as CASSRTIYEQYF.

The chain is built from TRBV4-1 and TRBJ1-2; D is undetermined. The V end was cut by 4 bases, the J end by 2 bases, with 26 bases between. Germline V gene lookup returns CDR1 MGHRA and CDR2 YSYEKL. The CDR3 contains 19 residues. CDR3 coding DNA: TGCGCCAGCAGCCTTCAACAAGGTATGGGCCTCGGATTAAACTATGGCTACACCTTC. Amino acids: CASSLQQGMGLGLNYGYTF.

This chain joins TRBV5-4 and TRBJ1-1, with 9 bases that match TRBD1. The germline gives CDR1 SGHNT, CDR2 YYREEE (reference sequence). The CDR3 is made up of 15 amino acids. After removal of 5 bases from V and 0 bases from J, the junction contained 5 bases not matched to a gene. CDR3 protein: CASSPGQGMNTEAFF. CDR3 nucleotides: TGTGCCAGCAGTCCGGGACAGGGAATGAACACTGAAGCTTTCTTT.

This clone was seen only once. The chain carries TRBV14 and TRBJ2-7; 8 bases line up with TRBD2. Germline CDR1 and CDR2: SGHDN and FVKESK. V dropped 1 base and J dropped 4; count of bases not matched to a gene: 12. The CDR3 extends over 17 amino acids. The DNA for the CDR3 is TGTGCCAGCAGCCAAGGAGACGGGGGGGCCAGTCAGTACGAGCAGTACTTC. Translated, it gives CASSQGDGGASQYEQYF.

The chain is built from TRBV7-9 and TRBJ2-7; 7 bases map to TRBD1. V shed 4 bases and J 3 bases; nucleotides not matched to a gene: 6. Germline CDR1 reads SEHNR; CDR2 reads FQNEAQ (reference sequence). This CDR3 is built from 14 residues. The CDR3 spells CASSSTGSSYEQYF. In DNA form, the CDR3 reads TGTGCCAGCAGCTCGACAGGGTCCAGCTACGAGCAGTACTTC.

V usage is TRBV6-2 or TRBV6-3 and J usage is TRBJ1-1, with 8 bases aligning to TRBD1. The CDR3 contains 17 residues. J lost 2 bases, V lost 2 bases, and 10 bases had no gene match. Germline values: CDR1 MNHEY, CDR2 SVGEGT. This chain's CDR3 is CASSYTPGTGSNTEAFF. CDR3 bases: TGTGCCAGCAGTTACACCCCCGGGACAGGCTCTAACACTGAAGCTTTCTTT.

This chain links TRBV7-3 with TRBJ2-1; a possible D gene is TRBD1 (6 bases). The CDR3 spans 17 residues. CDR1 is SGHTA, CDR2 FQGTGA, per germline. V dropped 5 bases and J dropped 4 bases, with 21 bases sitting between them. CDR3 sequence (DNA): TGTGCCAGCAGCCCCCTCCCCGGGACATCGGTTTACAATGAGCAGTTCTTC. Translated, it gives CASSPLPGTSVYNEQFF.

The count of this clone is one. Additional DNA sequences in this sample encode the identical CDR3. CDR3 sequence: CASSRTSGGYEQYF. The CDR3, as DNA: TGTGCCAGCAGCCGGACTAGCGGGGGCTACGAGCAGTACTTC. V usage is TRBV7-9 and J usage is TRBJ2-7; TRBD2 matches 13 bases. The CDR3 extends over 14 amino acids. With V trimmed by 5 bases and J by 3 bases, 1 base remained unmatched. The germline gives CDR1 SEHNR, CDR2 FQNEAQ (reference sequence).

The rearrangement joins TRBV5-4 to TRBJ1-2, with 10 bases fitting TRBD1. J lost 1 base, V lost 4 bases, and 4 bases had no gene match. The CDR3 spans 15 residues. CDR1 is SGHNT and CDR2 is YYREEE in the germline V gene (reference sequence). The CDR3 spells CASSEGDRGNYGYTF. DNA for the CDR3: TGTGCCAGCAGCGAAGGGGACAGGGGTAACTATGGCTACACCTTC.

This clone was picked up a small number of times. The gene calls are TRBV5-4 and TRBJ2-4, with D hard to call. This CDR3 spans 16 amino acids. CDR1 is SGHNT and CDR2 is YYREEE in the germline V gene (reference sequence). The V end lost 2 bases, the J end lost 0 bases, and 12 bases lay between the germline ends. The DNA of the CDR3 is TGTGCCAGCAGCTTCGGCACCTATATAGCCAAAAACATTCAGTACTTC. It translates to CASSFGTYIAKNIQYF.

The chain links TRBV3-1 (or the pseudogene TRBV3-2) to TRBJ2-5, with TRBD2 matching 7 bases. In germline, CDR1 is LGHDT, CDR2 YNNKEL (reference sequence). With 0 bases clipped from V and 7 bases from J, the junction kept 14 bases outside the gene matches. The CDR3 totals 17 residues. CDR3 in DNA: TGTGCCAGCAGCCAAGATTCTAGCGGACCTCGCGACGGGACCCAGTACTTC. It is translated as CASSQDSSGPRDGTQYF.

The CDR3 DNA follows: TGTGCCAGCAGTAGGACAGCCTCTAATGAAAAACTGTTTTTT. Translating gives CASSRTASNEKLFF. V is TRBV2 and J is TRBJ1-4; weak D call: TRBD1 (6 bases). The CDR3 is 14 amino acids. Looked up from germline, CDR1 is SNHLY and CDR2 is FYNNEI. The V and J ends lost 5 bases and 3 bases respectively, with 10 bases between them.

J is TRBJ1-6 and V is TRBV6-4, with D perhaps TRBD1 (5 bases). The V end was cut by 3 bases, the J end by 4 bases, with 10 bases between. This CDR3 is built from 15 residues. Germline-derived CDR1 and CDR2 are MRHNA and SNTAGT. The CDR3 loop reads CASSEGGGYNSPLHF. The CDR3 nucleotides are TGTGCCAGCAGTGAGGGGGGGGGTTATAATTCACCCCTCCACTTT.

The chain recombines TRBV16 with TRBJ1-2; TRBD1 is a possible D gene (6 bases). CDR1 is KGHSY, CDR2 FQNENV, per germline. The CDR3 loop spans 15 amino acids. Trimming cost V 2 bases and J 2 bases, with 12 bases left between them. CDR3 region: CASSQTGRSNYGYTF. DNA for the CDR3: TGTGCCAGCAGCCAAACAGGGAGGTCCAACTATGGCTACACCTTC.

With respect to this clone: The sample carries other DNA sequences with the same CDR3. The chain combines TRBV12-3 or TRBV12-4 with TRBJ1-3; D unclear. The CDR3 totals 11 residues. The germline V and J ends were trimmed by 4 bases and 4 bases, with 2 bases remaining between them. CDR3 in amino acids: CASSSGNTIYF. DNA for the CDR3: TGTGCCAGCAGTTCAGGAAACACCATATATTTT.